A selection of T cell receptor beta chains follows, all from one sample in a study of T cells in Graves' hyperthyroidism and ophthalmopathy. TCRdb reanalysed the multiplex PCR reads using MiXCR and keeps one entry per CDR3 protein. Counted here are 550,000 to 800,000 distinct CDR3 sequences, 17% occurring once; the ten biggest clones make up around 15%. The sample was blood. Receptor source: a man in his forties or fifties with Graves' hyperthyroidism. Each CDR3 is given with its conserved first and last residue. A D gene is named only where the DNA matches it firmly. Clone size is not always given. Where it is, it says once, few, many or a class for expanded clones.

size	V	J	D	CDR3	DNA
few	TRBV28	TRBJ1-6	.	CASSLWTEYSPLHF	TGTGCCAGCAGTTTATGGACAGAGTATTCACCCCTCCACTTT
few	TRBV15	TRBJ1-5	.	CATSRDALMTQNQPQHF	TGTGCCACCAGCAGAGATGCGTTAATGACCCAAAATCAGCCCCAGCATTTT
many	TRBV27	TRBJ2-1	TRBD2	CASSLLAGGPGNEQFF	TGTGCCAGCAGCCTATTAGCGGGAGGGCCGGGGAATGAGCAGTTCTTC
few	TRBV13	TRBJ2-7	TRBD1	CASSLGNDRGTLSYEQYF	TGTGCCAGCAGCTTAGGTAATGACAGGGGAACCCTCTCGTACGAGCAGTACTTC
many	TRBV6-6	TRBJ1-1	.	CASSYSNGQNTEAFF	TGTGCCAGCAGTTATTCGAACGGGCAGAACACTGAAGCTTTCTTT
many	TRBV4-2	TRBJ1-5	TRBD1	CASSQDSAGGQPQHF	TGTGCCAGCAGCCAAGATTCAGCAGGGGGTCAGCCCCAGCATTTT
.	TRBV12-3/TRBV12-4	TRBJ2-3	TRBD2	CASSPSLAGGTDTQYF	TGTGCCAGCAGTCCAAGTCTAGCGGGAGGCACAGATACGCAGTATTTT
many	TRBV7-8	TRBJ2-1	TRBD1	CASSPGTGGLNEQFF	TGTGCCAGCAGCCCAGGGACAGGGGGCCTCAATGAGCAGTTCTTC
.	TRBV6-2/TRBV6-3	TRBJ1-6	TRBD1	CASSTQRQGLSPLHF	TGTGCCAGCAGTACCCAGAGACAGGGCCTTTCACCCCTCCACTTT
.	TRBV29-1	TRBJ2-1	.	CSFNGNEQFF	TGCAGCTTTAATGGGAATGAGCAGTTCTTC
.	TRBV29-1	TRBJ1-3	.	CSVKGSGNTIYF	TGCAGCGTTAAGGGCTCTGGAAACACCATATATTTT
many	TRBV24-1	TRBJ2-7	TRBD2	CATSAPESGNYEQYF	TGTGCCACCAGTGCCCCGGAGAGCGGGAACTACGAGCAGTACTTC
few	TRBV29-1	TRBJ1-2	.	CSVEDLGHSYGYTF	TGCAGCGTTGAAGATCTGGGGCACTCCTATGGCTACACCTTC
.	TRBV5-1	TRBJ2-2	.	CASSLFLATGELFF	TGCGCCAGCAGCTTGTTTCTGGCAACCGGGGAGCTGTTTTTT
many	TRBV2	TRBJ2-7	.	CASTGQEGVYEQYF	TGTGCCAGCACAGGGCAGGAAGGGGTCTACGAGCAGTACTTC
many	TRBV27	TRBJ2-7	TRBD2	CASSSRTSGRALYEQYF	TGTGCCAGCAGTTCCCGGACTAGCGGGAGGGCACTGTACGAGCAGTACTTC
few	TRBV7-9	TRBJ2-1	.	CASSWSQDTHNEQFF	TGTGCCAGCAGCTGGTCCCAAGACACGCACAATGAGCAGTTCTTC